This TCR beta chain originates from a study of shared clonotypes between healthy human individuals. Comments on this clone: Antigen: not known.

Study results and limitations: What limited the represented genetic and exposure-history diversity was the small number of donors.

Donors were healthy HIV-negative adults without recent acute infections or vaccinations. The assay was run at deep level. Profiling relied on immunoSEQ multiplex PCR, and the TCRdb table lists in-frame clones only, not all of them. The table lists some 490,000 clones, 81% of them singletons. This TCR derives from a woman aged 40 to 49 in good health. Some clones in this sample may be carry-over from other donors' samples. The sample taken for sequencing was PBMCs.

The CDR3 coding sequence is TGTGCCAGCAGCCAAGCCGGGACTATAGGTGAGCAGTACTTC. Residues: CASSQAGTIGEQYF. This chain connects TRBV4-2 to TRBJ2-7, with 7 bases aligning to TRBD2. Germline V gives CDR1 LGHNA, CDR2 YNFKEQ. The CDR3 sequence is 14 residues long. V was clipped by 1 base and J by 7 bases; unmatched bases: 7.